This entry lists 8 T cell receptor beta chains sequenced from one sample in a study of cytomegalovirus exposure and HLA in healthy donors. Primers: 60 Vbeta forward and 13 Jbeta reverse. Sequenced by immunoSEQ multiplex PCR; TCRdb stores in-frame clones only, minus some. Of 120,000 or so clones in the sample, 70% to 85% were seen once. The sequenced sample was PBMCs. The receptor source for this set is a human donor in good health.

The V gene is TRBV2, the J gene TRBJ2-3; 9 positions agree with TRBD1. CDR1 is SNHLY, CDR2 FYNNEI, per germline. Trimming removed 6 bases from V and 2 bases from J; junction bases left unmatched: 9. This CDR3 is 16 amino acids long. The CDR3 DNA is TGTGCCAGCAGCGCGCGACAGGGGGACCTCACAGATACGCAGTATTTT. As protein: CASSARQGDLTDTQYF.

V gene TRBV5-1 combines with J gene TRBJ2-3, with TRBD2 matching 11 bases. The J segment lost 4 bases and the V segment lost 0 bases, leaving 16 bases of the junction unmatched. Looked up from germline, CDR1 is SGHRS and CDR2 is YFSETQ. The CDR3 spans 20 residues. CDR3 nucleotides: TGCGCCAGCAGCTTGGCGGATGATAGCGGGAGGGCCCTTCGCCCAGATACGCAGTATTTT. Translating it yields CASSLADDSGRALRPDTQYF. Filled out from reference TRBV5-1 and TRBJ2-3, the complete variable domain reads KAGVTQTPRYLIKTRGQQVTLSCSPISGHRSVSWYQQTPGQGLQFLFEYFSETQRNKGNFPGRFSGRQFSNSRSEMNVSTLELGDSALYLCASSLADDSGRALRPDTQYFGPGTRLTVL.

The chain combines TRBV25-1 with TRBJ1-2, with D perhaps TRBD1 (6 bases). The CDR3 is 14 residues long. The V and J ends lost 0 bases and 4 bases respectively, with 9 bases between them. In germline, CDR1 is MGHDK, CDR2 SYGVNS. The CDR3 loop is CASSEYGTTYGYTF. The CDR3 DNA follows: TGTGCCAGCAGTGAATACGGGACAACCTATGGCTACACCTTC.

The chain combines TRBV5-1 with TRBJ2-1; 10 positions match TRBD1. The CDR3 consists of 15 residues. J lost 8 bases, V lost 3 bases, and 8 bases had no gene match. Germline CDR1 SGHRS, CDR2 YFSETQ. Written as DNA, the CDR3 is TGCGCCAGCAGCTCCATTGACAGGGGGCGGGATGAGCAGTTCTTC. Protein: CASSSIDRGRDEQFF.

The J gene is TRBJ2-7, the V gene TRBV5-4; TRBD2 matches 14 bases. V shed 4 bases and J 2 bases; nucleotides not matched to a gene: 5. The CDR3 sequence is 16 residues long. The germline V gene has CDR1 SGHNT and CDR2 YYREEE (reference sequence). The DNA of the CDR3 is TGTGCCAGCAGCCCGTCGGGACTAGCGGGGGCCTACGAGCAGTACTTC. Protein: CASSPSGLAGAYEQYF. The full variable domain, completed using reference TRBV5-4 and TRBJ2-7, is ETGVTQSPTHLIKTRGQQVTLRCSSQSGHNTVSWYQQALGQGPQFIFQYYREEENGRGNFPPRFSGLQFPNYSSELNVNALELDDSALYLCASSPSGLAGAYEQYFGPGTRLTVT.

The J gene is TRBJ2-7, the V gene TRBV5-1, with 12 positions matching TRBD2. The CDR3 runs 15 residues. Germline loops: CDR1 SGHRS, CDR2 YFSETQ. The ends lost 2 bases at V and 9 bases at J; junction bases unmatched: 9. DNA for the CDR3: TGCGCCAGCAGCTTACGGGCTAGCGGGAGGGAAGGGCAGTACTTC. This codes for CASSLRASGREGQYF.

The CDR3 protein is CASRQGQGVNEQFF. As DNA, the CDR3 is TGTGCCAGCAGGCAGGGACAGGGGGTCAATGAGCAGTTCTTC. The chain carries TRBV7-3 and TRBJ2-1; 11 nucleotides match TRBD1. Germline V gene data show CDR1 as SGHTA and CDR2 as FQGTGA. The junction had 4 bases not matched to a gene; V was cut back by 6 bases and J by 6 bases. This CDR3 spans 14 amino acids.

The chain is built from TRBV9 and TRBJ2-1; 9 positions match TRBD2. The V gene's germline CDR1 is SGDLS and CDR2 YYNGEE. The CDR3 consists of 15 residues. The V gene end was trimmed by 3 bases and the J gene end by 6 bases; junction bases not matched to a gene: 7. As DNA, the CDR3 is TGTGCCAGCAGCGCCCGACTAGCGGCTCCCAATGAGCAGTTCTTC. It is translated as CASSARLAAPNEQFF.